The clone carrying this TCR beta chain has only one observation. Germline V gene sequence: CDR1 SGHTA, CDR2 FQGNSA. Germline trimming cut 1 base from V and 3 bases from J; bases unmatched to any gene: 2. This CDR3 spans 15 amino acids. The source of the sample is a study of shared T cell receptors in the human thymus. Using immunoSEQ multiplex PCR, the repertoire was profiled, and TCRdb retains in-frame clones only, with some absent. The sample has roughly 500,000 clones, 70% to 80% seen once. These same data were also listed under a study on human thymus T cells. Per that study: Donor material was obtained from healthy Finnish infants undergoing corrective surgery for congenital heart defects. Surgeons resected thymus tissue during corrective heart surgery. Thymic and blood repertoires showed apparently biased V and J gene usage. Related research described strongly overlapping thymic repertoires in unrelated people.

Sequencing used thymocytes. This clonotype was sampled from a boy under two years old with a congenital heart defect. V and J are TRBV7-2 and TRBJ1-1; TRBD1 agrees at 10 bases. The CDR3 DNA is TGTGCCAGCAGCTTAGGTGGGACAGGGGACACTGAAGCTTTCTTT. Protein sequence: CASSLGGTGDTEAFF.